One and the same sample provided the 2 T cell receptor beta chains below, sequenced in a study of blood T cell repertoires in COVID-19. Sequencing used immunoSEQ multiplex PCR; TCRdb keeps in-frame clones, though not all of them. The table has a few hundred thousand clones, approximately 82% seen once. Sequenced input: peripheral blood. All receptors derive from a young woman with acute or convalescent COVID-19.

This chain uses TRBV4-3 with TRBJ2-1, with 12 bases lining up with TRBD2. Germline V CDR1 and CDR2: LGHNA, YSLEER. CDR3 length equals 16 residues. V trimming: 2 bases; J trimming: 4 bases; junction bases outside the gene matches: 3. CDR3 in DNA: TGCGCCAGCAGCCAACCCGGGACTAGCGGGTACAATGAGCAGTTCTTC. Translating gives CASSQPGTSGYNEQFF.

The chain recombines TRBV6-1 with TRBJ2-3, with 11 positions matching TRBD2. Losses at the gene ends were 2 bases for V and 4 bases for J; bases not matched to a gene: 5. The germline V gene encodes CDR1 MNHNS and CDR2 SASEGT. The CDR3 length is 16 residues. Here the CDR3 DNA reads TGTGCCAGCAGTGAACTTATAGCGGGAGGGGCAGATACGCAGTATTTT. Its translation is CASSELIAGGADTQYF.